A selection of T cell receptor beta chains follows, all from one sample in a study of T cells in Graves' hyperthyroidism and ophthalmopathy. Via MiXCR, TCRdb re-called the multiplex PCR reads, giving one row per CDR3 protein. Here the sample spans about 720,000 distinct CDR3 sequences, approximately 19% being singletons. Sequencing used blood. The receptor source for this set is a woman between 50 and 59 years old with Graves' hyperthyroidism that later progressed to Graves' ophthalmopathy. CDR3s include the opening cysteine and the closing phenylalanine or tryptophan. A D gene is named only where the DNA matches it firmly. For some rows the clone size is stated as once, few or many, or as a class when expanded; others skip it.

d_gene | j_gene | abundance | v_gene | CDR3aa | CDR3nt
NA | TRBJ2-5 | NA | TRBV20-1 | CSAGGTKQETQYF | TGCAGTGCTGGCGGCACGAAACAAGAGACCCAGTACTTC
NA | TRBJ1-3 | NA | TRBV5-1 | CASRDSLSGNTIYF | TGCGCCAGCAGAGACAGCCTCTCTGGAAACACCATATATTTT
NA | TRBJ1-2 | NA | TRBV7-8 | CASSHRPGRDYGYTF | TGTGCCAGCAGCCATAGGCCGGGGCGCGACTATGGCTACACCTTC
NA | TRBJ2-1 | many | TRBV11-2 | CASSSRSQGFSNEQFF | TGTGCCAGCAGCTCAAGGTCCCAGGGGTTTAGCAATGAGCAGTTCTTC
TRBD2 | TRBJ2-2 | few | TRBV7-3 | CASSTGTSPTGELFF | TGTGCCAGCAGCACCGGGACTAGCCCCACCGGGGAGCTGTTTTTT
NA | TRBJ2-3 | many | TRBV5-1 | CASSAGRGTDTQYF | TGCGCCAGCTCCGCCGGGCGAGGCACAGATACGCAGTATTTT
NA | TRBJ2-2 | NA | TRBV9 | CASSSDRGENTGELFF | TGTGCCAGCAGCTCTGATCGCGGGGAGAACACCGGGGAGCTGTTTTTT
TRBD2 | TRBJ2-1 | NA | TRBV2 | CASSEAVGLAGNEQFF | TGTGCCAGCAGTGAAGCCGTGGGACTAGCAGGGAATGAGCAGTTCTTC
TRBD1 | TRBJ2-7 | many | TRBV12-3/TRBV12-4 | CASRRQGVLEQYF | TGTGCCAGCAGGCGACAGGGGGTGCTTGAGCAGTACTTC
NA | TRBJ2-2 | few | TRBV6-1 | CASRQSTGELFF | TGTGCCAGCAGGCAGTCCACCGGGGAGCTGTTTTTT